The entry below describes one T cell receptor (beta chain). CDR3 size: 13 residues. Trimming removed 7 bases from V and 8 bases from J, with 17 bases in between. Peripheral blood was drawn, approximately 9.4 milliliters per donor. Isolation recovered at least 6.5 million PBMCs from every sample. These data belong to a study of blood T cells in healthy people across ages. A second PCR of about 6 to 11 cycles used a sample-barcoded 5' primer and a J-beta primer mix. MiXCR, applied by TCRdb to the 5' RACE reads, yields one record per CDR3 protein. The repertoire holds 1,300,000 or so distinct CDR3 sequences, with approximately 59% as singletons.

The sequenced material came from blood. This chain connects TRBV12-3 or TRBV12-4 to TRBJ1-2; tentative D call: TRBD1 (6 bases). The clonotype originates from a man between 18 and 35 years old in good health. This CDR3 reads CASIKQGEGGYTF. The CDR3 coding sequence is TGTGCCAGCATCAAACAGGGTGAAGGAGGCTACACCTTC.